The 2 T cell receptor beta chains given below trace back to one sample, sequenced in a study of cytomegalovirus exposure and HLA in healthy donors. The method was immunoSEQ multiplex PCR; TCRdb's version includes in-frame clones alone and lacks a portion of them. The sample contains about 44,000 clones, 93% of which appear only once. The sequenced material came from PBMCs. The receptors come from a woman under 30 in good health and CMV-seronegative.

The chain couples TRBV6-6 to TRBJ2-7; 8 positions match TRBD1. Germline V gives CDR1 MNHNY, CDR2 SVGAGI (reference sequence). V lost 0 bases to trimming and J lost 4 bases; unmatched junction nucleotides: 5. CDR3 length: 15 residues. CDR3 amino acids: CASSYSRQGRYEQYF. DNA for the CDR3: TGTGCCAGCAGTTACTCGAGACAGGGGAGGTACGAGCAGTACTTC.

This clone showed up just once. This chain connects TRBV7-9 to TRBJ1-2, with a tentative D call TRBD1 (5 bases). This CDR3 is built from 12 residues. Trimming removed 3 bases from V and 4 bases from J, with 6 bases in between. CDR1 SEHNR and CDR2 FQNEAQ come from the germline V gene (reference sequence). The CDR3 spells CASSFDSYGYTF. As DNA, the CDR3 is TGTGCCAGCAGCTTTGACAGCTATGGCTACACCTTC.